This TCR beta chain was sequenced for a study of OX40 agonist ivuxolimab in advanced cancers. Study-level information: The drug used for patients, ivuxolimab, was an agonistic anti-OX40 (CD134) antibody. Participants averaged approximately 65 years of age (range about 23 to 79) and were roughly 80% male. Study-level points and caveats: Fewer expanded clones were found on average in CD4+ than in CD8+ T cells.

Sampling of blood occurred at baseline, cycle 4 day 1, and cycle 7 day 1. V dropped 2 bases and J dropped 0 bases, with 13 bases sitting between them. CDR1 and CDR2 (germline): SGHRS, YFSETQ. The CDR3 extends over 16 amino acids. The data were produced by immunoSEQ multiplex PCR, yet TCRdb's version contains in-frame clones alone and is incomplete. This table holds roughly 40,000 clones, nearly 90% found once. Note on this clone: Its cognate antigen is unknown.

The receptor's source is an adult with an advanced solid tumor such as melanoma, head and neck, liver or kidney cancer. This material consisted of CD4+ or CD8+ T cells sorted from blood, taken in a trial of the OX40 agonist ivuxolimab. The genes are TRBV5-1 and TRBJ2-3; possible D gene TRBD2, 6 bases. The CDR3 reads CASSFGTDSSTDTQYF. As DNA, the CDR3 is TGCGCCAGCAGCTTCGGGACTGATTCTAGCACAGATACGCAGTATTTT. The variable domain in full, with the rest retrieved from reference TRBV5-1 and TRBJ2-3, is KAGVTQTPRYLIKTRGQQVTLSCSPISGHRSVSWYQQTPGQGLQFLFEYFSETQRNKGNFPGRFSGRQFSNSRSEMNVSTLELGDSALYLCASSFGTDSSTDTQYFGPGTRLTVL.